Detailed here is one T cell receptor beta chain. This sample is part of a study of blood T cell repertoires in COVID-19. Study at large: Samples came from the United States, Italy and Spain, spanning acute and convalescent COVID-19. PBMCs, B-cell-depleted T cells, or T cells were the source of the cDNA or gDNA that made up the material.

Germline V gene lookup returns CDR1 SGHTS and CDR2 YDEGEE. V was shortened by 3 bases and J by 4 bases, with 8 bases between the two germline ends. There are 13 residues in the CDR3. In the source study's methods: Amplification with reference gene primers provided the estimates of nucleated cell counts. The data were produced by immunoSEQ multiplex PCR, yet TCRdb's version contains in-frame clones alone and is incomplete. For V, J and clone size, that table is used; D and trimming come from the DNA. This table holds 200,000 or so clones, approximately 82% found once. This clonotype was obtained from a human donor with acute or convalescent COVID-19. The donor label of this sample is uncertain. The rearrangement joins TRBV5-8 to TRBJ2-1; D is possibly TRBD1 (6 bases). The material sequenced was peripheral blood. The CDR3 loop reads CASSYGQYNEQFF. CDR3 sequence (DNA): TGTGCCAGCAGCTACGGACAGTACAATGAGCAGTTCTTC.